This T cell receptor beta chain was recorded in a study of early T cells in non-severe SARS-CoV-2 infection. Study information: The study sequenced bulk RNA from unsorted whole blood, with chains unpaired. General study points: Using VDJdb, the matching emphasized anti-spike CD8 responses while missing private and CD4 specificities.

Unique molecular identifiers were attached to individual cDNA molecules. TCRdb processed the 5' RACE reads anew with MiXCR; each CDR3 protein has one entry. The sample yields around 60,000 distinct CDR3 sequences, approximately 14% seen once. This clonotype has just a few counts. The antigen remains unidentified. This CDR3 has 11 residues. From germline, CDR1 is MNHEY and CDR2 SVGEGT. V gave up 7 bases and J gave up 2 bases, with 6 bases separating them. The sequencing input was whole blood. The chain recombines TRBV6-2 or TRBV6-3 with TRBJ2-7; D perhaps matches TRBD1 (6 bases). This clonotype was obtained from an adult who was a healthcare worker with PCR-confirmed SARS-CoV-2 infection or an uninfected control (not recorded which). In nucleotides, the CDR3 is TGTGCCAGCAAGGGGGCCTACGAGCAGTACTTC. Translation: CASKGAYEQYF.